These 20 T cell receptor beta chains were all obtained from the same sample, sequenced in a study of cytomegalovirus exposure and HLA in healthy donors (dated by TCRdb to the late 2010s). The method behind the library was the immunoSEQ multiplex PCR assay. The multiplex PCR relied on a mix of 60 forward primers for TCR Vbeta segments and 13 reverse primers for TCR Jbeta segments. Not all clones reach the TCRdb copy of this immuneACCESS table, which keeps in-frame sequences only. Checked studies attribute under half of the gap to unresolved V genes and leave the rest unexplained. Across this sample there are roughly 200,000 clones, with around four fifths seen only once. Around 3.4% of the sample is in the top ten clones. Sequencing was performed on PBMCs. Source of these receptors: a woman in her sixties or seventies in good health and CMV-seropositive.

CDR3 amino acids: CASSSWDRETEAFF. The CDR3 bases are TGTGCCAGCAGTTCGTGGGACAGGGAAACTGAAGCTTTCTTT. The J gene is TRBJ1-1, the V gene TRBV28, with 9 bases fitting TRBD1. The CDR3 length is 14 residues. Per the germline V gene, CDR1 is MDHEN and CDR2 is SYDVKM. V shed 4 bases, J shed 5 bases, and the junction held 5 bases outside the gene matches. The variable domain in full, with the rest retrieved from reference TRBV28 and TRBJ1-1, is DVKVTQSSRYLVKRTGEKVFLECVQDMDHENMFWYRQDPGLGLRLIYFSYDVKMKEKGDIPEGYSVSREKKERFSLILESASTNQTSMYLCASSSWDRETEAFFGQGTRLTVV.

V gene TRBV21-1 combines with J gene TRBJ1-3; the table's TRBD1 call for D was not verified on the DNA. TRBV21-1 is a recognized pseudogene. The CDR3 contains 18 residues. This chain's CDR3 is CASSKGFLKETVGNTIYF. The DNA for the CDR3 is TGTGCCAGCAGCAAAGGTTTTCTCAAGGAGACAGTAGGAAACACCATATATTTT.

The chain uses TRBV7-6 and TRBJ1-2, with 7 bases that match TRBD1. The J segment lost 8 bases and the V segment lost 5 bases, leaving 14 bases of the junction unmatched. The CDR3 totals 15 residues. Germline lookup yields CDR1 SGHVS and CDR2 FNYEAQ. The CDR3: CASSPTGRGVGGYTF. The CDR3 region has the DNA TGTGCCAGCAGCCCAACGGGCAGGGGGGTAGGGGGCTACACCTTC.

This clone occurred a few times. The chain carries TRBV7-3 and TRBJ1-4; TRBD1 agrees at 10 bases. Germline V gene sequence: CDR1 SGHTA, CDR2 FQGTGA. V was pared by 5 bases and J by 4 bases, with 10 bases of the junction left unmatched. There are 17 residues in the CDR3. The CDR3 reads CASSETGQGGYNEKLFF. CDR3 DNA: TGTGCCAGCAGCGAAACAGGACAGGGGGGATATAATGAAAAACTGTTTTTT. Combining the CDR3 with reference TRBV7-3 and TRBJ1-4 gives the whole variable domain GAGVSQTPSNKVTEKGKYVELRCDPISGHTALYWYRQSLGQGPEFLIYFQGTGAADDSGLPNDRFFAVRPEGSVSTLKIQRTERGDSAVYLCASSETGQGGYNEKLFFGSGTQLSVL.

This clone has only one observation. The rearrangement joins TRBV5-3 to TRBJ2-5; TRBD2 matches at 11 bases. TRBV5-3 qualifies as an ORF whose function is uncertain. V dropped 4 bases and J dropped 5; count of bases not matched to a gene: 10. The CDR3 extends over 16 amino acids. In nucleotides, the CDR3 is TGTGCCAGAAGCGCGGGACTAGCGGAGAAAAAGGAGACCCAGTACTTC. It codes for CARSAGLAEKKETQYF.

This chain uses TRBV7-9 with TRBJ1-3; D remains unclear. Germline CDR1 reads SEHNR; CDR2 reads FQNEAQ (reference sequence). This CDR3 comprises 15 residues. Deletions cut 8 bases from V and 4 bases from J, with 18 bases between. CDR3 DNA sequence: TGTGCCAGCGGCTCGACTCGAAGAGCCGGAAACACCATATATTTT. This sequence encodes CASGSTRRAGNTIYF. The full variable domain, in which reference TRBV7-9 and TRBJ1-3 provide the parts outside the CDR3, is DTGVSQNPRHKITKRGQNVTFRCDPISEHNRLYWYRQTLGQGPEFLTYFQNEAQLEKSRLLSDRFSAERPKGSFSTLEIQRTEQGDSAMYLCASGSTRRAGNTIYFGEGSWLTVV.

The rearrangement joins TRBV25-1 to TRBJ2-2, with TRBD2 matching 11 bases. V was clipped by 6 bases and J by 5 bases; unmatched bases: 8. The germline CDR1 and CDR2 sequences are MGHDK and SYGVNS. The CDR3 has 16 amino acids. This CDR3 reads CASRGALAGETGELFF. The CDR3 DNA reads as TGTGCCAGCAGGGGGGCACTAGCGGGAGAAACCGGGGAGCTGTTTTTT.

The gene calls are TRBV9 and TRBJ1-4; 8 bases agree with TRBD1. The CDR3 length is 15 residues. In germline, CDR1 is SGDLS, CDR2 YYNGEE. Trimming at V came to 0 bases and at J to 7 bases, leaving 5 bases not matched to a gene. The CDR3 sequence: CASSVGQGRAEKLFF. The CDR3 DNA sequence: TGTGCCAGCAGCGTAGGACAGGGGAGGGCTGAAAAACTGTTTTTT.

J is TRBJ2-5 and V is TRBV27; 8 bases line up with TRBD1. This CDR3 comprises 13 residues. Germline V CDR1 and CDR2: MNHEY, SMNVEV (reference sequence). Trimming removed 5 bases from V and 5 bases from J; junction bases left unmatched: 4. CDR3 region: CASSRDRKETQYF. The CDR3 DNA sequence: TGTGCCAGCAGTAGGGACAGGAAGGAGACCCAGTACTTC.

The chain couples TRBV27 to TRBJ1-1; 7 positions match TRBD1. Trimming cost V 6 bases and J 5 bases; bases outside gene matches: 12. Germline V gene data show CDR1 as MNHEY and CDR2 as SMNVEV (reference sequence). This CDR3 has 15 residues. CDR3 nucleotide sequence: TGTGCCAGCAGCTCCGTGGGACAGTCCTCGACTGAAGCTTTCTTT. Its translation: CASSSVGQSSTEAFF.

The chain links TRBV6-1 to TRBJ1-4; 10 nucleotides agree with TRBD1. Germline V CDR1 and CDR2: MNHNS, SASEGT. Germline trimming cut 5 bases from V and 15 bases from J; bases unmatched to any gene: 9. The CDR3 sequence is 13 residues long. Here the CDR3 DNA reads TGTGCCAGCAGTTATCCGGGACAGGGGATGGTGTTTTTT. It yields the protein CASSYPGQGMVFF.

This chain joins TRBV28 and TRBJ2-1; 10 nucleotides line up with TRBD1. V lost 7 bases, J lost 2 bases, and 8 bases stayed unmatched. CDR3 size: 16 residues. Looked up from germline, CDR1 is MDHEN and CDR2 is SYDVKM. CDR3 bases: TGTGCCAGCACACCGGAGGGACAGGGGACCTACAATGAGCAGTTCTTC. It encodes CASTPEGQGTYNEQFF.

This clone was counted a single time. The rearrangement uses TRBV2 and TRBJ2-3; D is perhaps TRBD2 (6 bases). The CDR3 has 14 residues. CDR1 is SNHLY, CDR2 FYNNEI, per germline. CDR3 protein: CASSGGVSTDTQYF. The CDR3 bases are TGTGCTAGCTCGGGCGGGGTTAGCACAGATACGCAGTATTTT.

This chain joins TRBV7-6 and TRBJ1-4; 8 bases map to TRBD1. Germline assignment: CDR1 SGHVS and CDR2 FNYEAQ. Unmatched junction bases numbered 14, after V lost 5 bases and J lost 0 bases. The CDR3 has 19 residues. The CDR3 DNA follows: TGTGCCAGCAGCCAGGGGGCGATGAACCCCTTTACAACTAATGAAAAACTGTTTTTT. As protein: CASSQGAMNPFTTNEKLFF.

This chain links TRBV7-9 with TRBJ2-1, with 11 bases identical to TRBD2. The germline CDR1 and CDR2 sequences are SEHNR and FQNEAQ (reference sequence). V lost 4 bases, J lost 6 bases, and 11 bases stayed unmatched. The CDR3 has 17 amino acids. The CDR3 bases are TGTGCCAGCAGCTCAAGACTAGCGGGGAACGTTCCCAATGAGCAGTTCTTC. This translates into CASSSRLAGNVPNEQFF. The complete variable domain, with remaining parts taken from reference TRBV7-9 and TRBJ2-1, reads DTGVSQNPRHKITKRGQNVTFRCDPISEHNRLYWYRQTLGQGPEFLTYFQNEAQLEKSRLLSDRFSAERPKGSFSTLEIQRTEQGDSAMYLCASSSRLAGNVPNEQFFGPGTRLTVL.

This clone was counted a single time. The chain joins TRBV27 to TRBJ1-4; 7 bases line up with TRBD1. There are 13 residues in the CDR3. Germline V gives CDR1 MNHEY, CDR2 SMNVEV (reference sequence). Trimming took 6 bases from V and 8 from J; bases not matched to a gene: 6. CDR3 sequence: CASRLTGKEKLFF. CDR3 sequence (DNA): TGTGCCAGCAGACTGACAGGGAAGGAAAAACTGTTTTTT.

The rearrangement uses TRBV5-1 and TRBJ1-2; 7 nucleotides line up with TRBD1. V lost 1 base to trimming and J lost 7 bases; unmatched junction nucleotides: 7. CDR1 SGHRS and CDR2 YFSETQ come from the germline V gene. There are 14 residues in the CDR3. The CDR3 DNA reads TGCGCCAGCAGCTTGTCAGGGGGAGGTGTTGGCTACACCTTC. Its protein is CASSLSGGGVGYTF.

The V gene is TRBV12-5, the J gene TRBJ2-5, with 7 nucleotides matching TRBD2. V shed 9 bases, J shed 4 bases, and the junction held 11 bases outside the gene matches. Germline V gene lookup returns CDR1 LGHNT and CDR2 FRNRAP. This CDR3 contains 14 residues. CDR3 region: CARGGENWGETQYF. CDR3 DNA: TGTGCTAGGGGGGGGGAAAACTGGGGAGAGACCCAGTACTTC.

The chain joins TRBV6-5 to TRBJ2-3, with 7 bases fitting TRBD1. This CDR3 is built from 16 residues. V dropped 4 bases and J dropped 1; count of bases not matched to a gene: 8. The germline V gene encodes CDR1 MNHEY and CDR2 SVGAGI. The CDR3: CASSLLGGAGTDTQYF. The CDR3 region has the DNA TGTGCCAGCAGTTTATTAGGGGGCGCGGGCACAGATACGCAGTATTTT.

The chain uses TRBV29-1 and TRBJ2-2; 7 positions match TRBD2. Unmatched junction bases numbered 3, after V lost 6 bases and J lost 5 bases. The CDR3 runs to 12 residues. In germline, CDR1 is SQVTM, CDR2 ANQGSEA. The CDR3 DNA sequence: TGCAGCGTAGCGGGGTATACCGGGGAGCTGTTTTTT. This sequence encodes CSVAGYTGELFF.